Listed below are T cell receptor beta chains from one sample, sequenced in a study of blood T cell repertoires in COVID-19. Using immunoSEQ multiplex PCR, the repertoire was profiled, and TCRdb retains in-frame clones only, with some absent. The sample includes 37,000 or so clones, approximately 87% seen only once; the top ten take 12%. The material sequenced was peripheral blood. These receptors all come from a man between 65 and 79 years old with acute or convalescent COVID-19. The CDR3 runs from the conserved cysteine through the conserved F or W. Each record gives: D gene, J gene, clone size, V gene, CDR3 DNA, CDR3 protein. D genes are given only for firm matches. Size is omitted from some rows. Given values are once, few, many or a class for expanded clones.

D: .; J: TRBJ1-2; size: .; V: TRBV24-1; DNA: TGTGCCACCAGTGAAGGAGGGATCTATGGCTACACCTTC; CDR3: CATSEGGIYGYTF
D: .; J: TRBJ2-7; size: .; V: TRBV5-1; DNA: TGCGCCAGCAAGCAGGATTCCTACGAGCAGTACTTC; CDR3: CASKQDSYEQYF
D: .; J: TRBJ1-2; size: .; V: TRBV6-2/TRBV6-3; DNA: TGTGCCAGCAGTTACGCTGCGGGCTATGGCTACACCTTC; CDR3: CASSYAAGYGYTF
D: .; J: TRBJ2-3; size: .; V: TRBV6-6; DNA: TGTGCCAGCAGTTACCAGCGGAGGGCCACAGATACGCAGTATTTT; CDR3: CASSYQRRATDTQYF
D: .; J: TRBJ2-7; size: .; V: TRBV15; DNA: TGTGCCACCAGCTTGCGACAAATCTCCTACGAGCAGTACTTC; CDR3: CATSLRQISYEQYF
D: TRBD2; J: TRBJ2-5; size: .; V: TRBV7-2; DNA: TGTGCCAGCAGCTTAGAGATAGCGGGAGGAGAGACCCAGTACTTC; CDR3: CASSLEIAGGETQYF
D: .; J: TRBJ1-1; size: .; V: TRBV7-3; DNA: TGTGCCAGCAGCCTAATCCGGGGGGGCGAAGCTTTCTTT; CDR3: CASSLIRGGEAFF
D: TRBD1; J: TRBJ1-4; size: .; V: TRBV7-9; DNA: TGTGCCAGCAGCTTAAGTTCGGGACAGCCTAATGAAAAACTGTTTTTT; CDR3: CASSLSSGQPNEKLFF
D: .; J: TRBJ2-3; size: .; V: TRBV7-9; DNA: TGTGCCAGCAGCTTAATGGGCGACCTCAGCACAGATACGCAGTATTTT; CDR3: CASSLMGDLSTDTQYF
D: .; J: TRBJ2-2; size: .; V: TRBV27; DNA: TGTGCCAGCAGTCTATGGGGACAAAAGGGGAACACCGGGGAGCTGTTTTTT; CDR3: CASSLWGQKGNTGELFF
D: .; J: TRBJ2-7; size: .; V: TRBV7-6; DNA: TGTGCCAGCAGCTTCGACGCGAGAGGAAACTACGAGCAGTACTTC; CDR3: CASSFDARGNYEQYF
D: .; J: TRBJ2-3; size: .; V: TRBV2; DNA: TGTGCCAGCAGACGACAGGGACTGACAGATACGCAGTATTTT; CDR3: CASRRQGLTDTQYF
D: TRBD1; J: TRBJ1-6; size: .; V: TRBV7-9; DNA: TGTGCCAGCAGCTTTAGTCGGGACAGGAGTTATAATTCACCCCTCCACTTT; CDR3: CASSFSRDRSYNSPLHF
D: .; J: TRBJ1-1; size: .; V: TRBV28; DNA: TGTGCCAGCAGCCCACAGGGTGGCACTGAAGCTTTCTTT; CDR3: CASSPQGGTEAFF
D: .; J: TRBJ1-1; size: once; V: TRBV6-5; DNA: TGTGCCAGCAGCGTAACAGGGTACACTGAAGCTTTCTTT; CDR3: CASSVTGYTEAFF
D: .; J: TRBJ2-3; size: .; V: TRBV2; DNA: TGTGCCAGCACCCCGACGGGTAATACGCAGTATTTT; CDR3: CASTPTGNTQYF
D: TRBD1; J: TRBJ1-2; size: .; V: TRBV6-5; DNA: TGTGCCATTACCTGGACAGGGAATTATGGCTACACCTTC; CDR3: CAITWTGNYGYTF
D: .; J: TRBJ1-2; size: .; V: TRBV6-2/TRBV6-3; DNA: TGTGCCAGCAGTCCGACCGTCAGAACTACTAACTATGGCTACACCTTC; CDR3: CASSPTVRTTNYGYTF
D: TRBD1; J: TRBJ2-7; size: .; V: TRBV11-1; DNA: TGTGCCAGCAGCATCTCCGGACAGGGGGCGTACGAGCAGTACTTC; CDR3: CASSISGQGAYEQYF
D: .; J: TRBJ1-5; size: .; V: TRBV29-1; DNA: TGCAGCGTTGGGACAGCAATCAATCAGCCCCAGCATTTT; CDR3: CSVGTAINQPQHF
D: TRBD2; J: TRBJ2-2; size: .; V: TRBV3-1/TRBV3-2; DNA: TGTGCCAGCAGCCTCCAAGCGACTAGCGGGCCGAGGGGGGAGCTGTTTTTT; CDR3: CASSLQATSGPRGELFF
D: .; J: TRBJ2-3; size: .; V: TRBV24-1; DNA: TGTGCCACCAGTGACCAAGTTTCGGGGGGCACAGATACGCAGTATTTT; CDR3: CATSDQVSGGTDTQYF
D: .; J: TRBJ2-1; size: .; V: TRBV12-3/TRBV12-4; DNA: TGTGCCAGCAGCCTGGGAGCCGCAACCGAGCAGTTCTTC; CDR3: CASSLGAATEQFF
D: TRBD1; J: TRBJ1-2; size: .; V: TRBV6-2/TRBV6-3; DNA: TGTGCCAGCAGTCCCCGACAGGGAGACGGACGTGGCTACACCTTC; CDR3: CASSPRQGDGRGYTF
D: .; J: TRBJ1-5; size: once; V: TRBV5-4; DNA: TGTGCCAGCAGCCTACAGGGTGATCAGCCCCAGCATTTT; CDR3: CASSLQGDQPQHF
D: TRBD1; J: TRBJ2-3; size: .; V: TRBV5-1; DNA: TGCGCCAGCAGCTTGAGGGACAGGGTTTCGGGCACAGATACGCAGTATTTT; CDR3: CASSLRDRVSGTDTQYF
D: .; J: TRBJ1-1; size: .; V: TRBV19; DNA: TGTGCCAGTAGTATAGCGCGGGCAGGAGCAAGCACTGAAGCTTTCTTT; CDR3: CASSIARAGASTEAFF
D: .; J: TRBJ1-3; size: .; V: TRBV19; DNA: TGTGCCAGTAGTACGACAGCCTCCTCCTCTGGAAACACCATATATTTT; CDR3: CASSTTASSSGNTIYF
D: .; J: TRBJ1-5; size: .; V: TRBV10-3; DNA: TGTGCCATCAGTGAACAACCCGATCAGCCCCAGCATTTT; CDR3: CAISEQPDQPQHF
D: .; J: TRBJ1-1; size: once; V: TRBV7-9; DNA: TGTGCCAGCAGCTTAGCGAGGGCAGGGGACACTGAAGCTTTCTTT; CDR3: CASSLARAGDTEAFF
D: TRBD2; J: TRBJ2-1; size: .; V: TRBV7-9; DNA: TGTGCCAGCAAGTCCCCTAGCGGTTTCCACAATGAGCAGTTCTTC; CDR3: CASKSPSGFHNEQFF
D: .; J: TRBJ2-5; size: .; V: TRBV3-1/TRBV3-2; DNA: TGTGCCAGACCGGACAGCCTAATCCCTCAAGACTTC; CDR3: CARPDSLIPQDF
D: .; J: TRBJ2-5; size: .; V: TRBV25-1; DNA: TGTGCCAGCAACCAGGGCCAAGGGACCCAGTACTTC; CDR3: CASNQGQGTQYF
D: TRBD2; J: TRBJ2-2; size: .; V: TRBV18; DNA: TGTGCCAGCTCACCGCCGGCGGGAGGGCCTGACACCGGGGAGCTGTTTTTT; CDR3: CASSPPAGGPDTGELFF
D: .; J: TRBJ2-7; size: .; V: TRBV28; DNA: TGTGCCAGCAGTTTCCCCAGCGCCACAGGGGGGGATAGCTACGAGCAGTACTTC; CDR3: CASSFPSATGGDSYEQYF
D: TRBD2; J: TRBJ2-7; size: .; V: TRBV12-3/TRBV12-4; DNA: TGTGCCAGCGGGCGGGAGGGCCTGGGGGAGCAGTACTTC; CDR3: CASGREGLGEQYF
D: TRBD1; J: TRBJ1-2; size: .; V: TRBV3-1/TRBV3-2; DNA: TGTGCCAGCAGCCAAGGGACTAACAGGGGTTACGGCTACACCTTC; CDR3: CASSQGTNRGYGYTF